The 30 T cell receptor beta chains in this list originate from one sample, sequenced in a study of T-cell reconstitution after alpha-beta-depleted transplantation in children. For TCRbeta, the library was prepared with unique molecular identifiers. TCRdb fed the PCR reads into MiXCR, producing one record per CDR3 protein. The sample lists 900,000 or so distinct CDR3 sequences; under 20% were seen once. The sequenced sample was PBMCs, mostly from graft donor cells, obtained 360 days after TCRalphabeta/CD19-depleted stem cell transplant. Receptors were obtained from a male patient aged 10-17 years who had a stem cell transplant for acute lymphoblastic leukemia, so the T cells may come from the graft donor.

The chain joins TRBV12-3 or TRBV12-4 to TRBJ2-1; maybe TRBD2 (5 bases). Deletions cut 2 bases from V and 6 bases from J, with 11 bases between. This CDR3 has 14 amino acids. CDR3 sequence reads: CASSLFSGANEQFF. The CDR3, as DNA: TGTGCCAGCAGTTTATTCAGCGGCGCCAATGAGCAGTTCTTC.

This clonotype was observed once. One base away lies a much larger clone, so this may be a sequencing read error. The CDR3 DNA reads as TGTGCCAGACGTGAGGAGACGAACACCGGGGAGCTGTTTTTT. It yields the protein CARREETNTGELFF. The rearrangement uses TRBV4-2 and TRBJ2-2; D remains ambiguous. The CDR3 extends over 14 amino acids. Germline CDR1 is LGHNA and CDR2 is YNFKEQ. V gave up 9 bases and J gave up 0 bases, with 11 bases separating them.

This clonotype showed up just a few times. V is TRBV20-1 and J is TRBJ2-4, with D perhaps being TRBD1 or TRBD2 (7 bases each). From germline, CDR1 is DFQATT and CDR2 SNEGSKA (reference sequence). The V end lost 3 bases, the J end lost 9 bases, and 18 bases lay between the germline ends. The CDR3 totals 14 residues. CDR3 region: CSARSMGGGGIQYF. The CDR3 DNA reads as TGCAGTGCTAGGTCAATGGGAGGGGGCGGCATTCAGTACTTC.

This clonotype was counted a few times. The CDR3, as DNA: TGTGCCAGCAGTTACGGGCTCGGGGACACTGAAGCTTTCTTT. Protein product: CASSYGLGDTEAFF. The chain is built from TRBV6-5 and TRBJ1-1; D is unresolved. V dropped 2 bases and J dropped 3 bases, with 10 bases sitting between them. The germline V gene has CDR1 MNHEY and CDR2 SVGAGI. The CDR3 has 14 residues.

This chain joins TRBV7-8 and TRBJ2-1; TRBD2 agrees at 13 bases. The V gene end was trimmed by 5 bases and the J gene end by 8 bases; junction bases not matched to a gene: 9. This CDR3 spans 16 amino acids. Germline values: CDR1 SGHVS, CDR2 FQNEAQ. CDR3 coding DNA: TGTGCCAGCAGCCCGCGGACTAGCGGGAGTAAGTATGAGCAGTTCTTC. This codes for CASSPRTSGSKYEQFF.

This clonotype has only a few counts. The chain uses TRBV20-1 and TRBJ2-5; 12 bases agree with TRBD2. The CDR3 totals 19 residues. Per the germline V gene, CDR1 is DFQATT and CDR2 is SNEGSKA (reference sequence). The trim removed 1 base at V and 4 bases at J, leaving 16 bases unmatched. For the CDR3, the DNA is TGCAGTGCTAGAGTCCATTTGACTAGCGGGAGCGTGTCTCGAGAGACCCAGTACTTC. Protein sequence: CSARVHLTSGSVSRETQYF.

In this sample, this clonotype turned up a few times. V usage is TRBV5-4 and J usage is TRBJ2-7; 9 bases are shared with TRBD1. The CDR3 extends over 13 amino acids. After removal of 4 bases from V and 7 bases from J, the junction contained 6 bases not matched to a gene. Germline V gives CDR1 SGHNT, CDR2 YYREEE (reference sequence). The chain's CDR3 is CASSRDRVWEQYF. Here the CDR3 DNA reads TGTGCCAGCAGCAGGGACAGGGTGTGGGAGCAGTACTTC.

The CDR3 DNA follows: TGTGCCAGCACCCGGACTGCGGGGTACAATGAGCAGTTCTTC. Translating it yields CASTRTAGYNEQFF. The chain is built from TRBV6-1 and TRBJ2-1; tentatively, D is TRBD2 (6 bases). The germline V and J ends were trimmed by 7 bases and 4 bases, with 14 bases remaining between them. The germline gives CDR1 MNHNS, CDR2 SASEGT. The CDR3 covers 14 residues.

The chain is built from TRBV5-5 and TRBJ2-7, with TRBD2 matching over 7 bases. CDR1 is SGHKS, CDR2 YYEKEE, per germline (reference sequence). V lost 3 bases to trimming and J lost 7 bases; unmatched junction nucleotides: 4. The CDR3 is 12 residues long. The CDR3 DNA follows: TGTGCCAGCAGCTCGACTAGCCGTGAGCAGTACTTC. It is translated as CASSSTSREQYF.

This clonotype was counted between two and nine times. V is TRBV5-4 and J is TRBJ2-2, with 9 bases aligning to TRBD2. The junction had 6 bases not matched to a gene; V was cut back by 2 bases and J by 7 bases. This CDR3 contains 15 residues. Germline values: CDR1 SGHNT, CDR2 YYREEE (reference sequence). The CDR3 coding sequence is TGTGCCAGCAGCTTTGGCGGGAGGGGGAGCGGGGAGCTGTTTTTT. It is translated as CASSFGGRGSGELFF.

This clonotype was counted a few times. This chain connects TRBV12-3 or TRBV12-4 to TRBJ1-2; a possible D gene is TRBD1 (5 bases). V lost 3 bases and J lost 7, with 15 bases in between. This CDR3 is built from 14 residues. CDR3 nucleotides: TGTGCCAGCAGTTTTTCGCCCCAGGGCCCTGGCTACACCTTC. This codes for CASSFSPQGPGYTF.

This rearrangement joins TRBV10-3 to TRBJ2-3; 9 bases are a match to TRBD1. There are 15 residues in the CDR3. V shed 10 bases, J shed 2 bases, and the junction held 10 bases outside the gene matches. Germline CDR1 is ENHRY and CDR2 is SYGVKD. For the CDR3, the DNA is TGTGCCACTTCCCGGGGGACAGGGATCACAGATACGCAGTATTTT. Its protein product is CATSRGTGITDTQYF.

This clonotype appeared a few times. The J gene is TRBJ2-1, the V gene TRBV29-1; D perhaps matches TRBD1 (5 bases). Germline V gene lookup returns CDR1 SQVTM and CDR2 ANQGSEA. V was clipped by 7 bases and J by 5 bases, with 6 bases between them. CDR3 length equals 10 residues. This chain's CDR3 is CSAGNNEQFF. The DNA for the CDR3 is TGCAGCGCAGGGAACAATGAGCAGTTCTTC.

In its sample, this clonotype was seen a few times. The chain couples TRBV9 to TRBJ2-6; 8 positions match TRBD1. The CDR3 extends over 18 amino acids. Germline V gene data show CDR1 as SGDLS and CDR2 as YYNGEE. V was clipped by 3 bases and J by 1 base; unmatched bases: 9. DNA for the CDR3: TGTGCCAGCAGCGCCCGACAGGGGATTCTATCTGGGGCCAACGTCCTGACTTTC. It yields the protein CASSARQGILSGANVLTF.

The rearrangement uses TRBV6-4 and TRBJ2-2, with D unresolved. The CDR3 covers 17 residues. V dropped 6 bases and J dropped 0 bases, with 17 bases sitting between them. From germline, CDR1 is MRHNA and CDR2 SNTAGT. The CDR3 nucleotides are TGTGCCAGCAGCCCTCTAGGAGAGTTTGCGAACACCGGGGAGCTGTTTTTT. Its translation is CASSPLGEFANTGELFF.

The chain combines TRBV19 with TRBJ2-2; no definite D call. CDR1 and CDR2 from the germline V gene are LNHDA and SQIVND (reference sequence). The CDR3 runs 16 residues. The V end lost 5 bases, the J end lost 6 bases, and 19 bases lay between the germline ends. DNA of the CDR3: TGTGCCAGTAGTCCCGGAATAGGGCGAAATGCCGGGGAGCTGTTTTTT. It is translated as CASSPGIGRNAGELFF.

This clonotype came up a few times. The CDR3 bases are TGTGCCAGCAGTGAATTTCCCCCGGACTGGGAGACCCAGTACTTC. Protein product: CASSEFPPDWETQYF. The chain links TRBV25-1 to TRBJ2-5; D may be TRBD2 (5 bases). The CDR3 has 15 amino acids. V gave up 1 base and J gave up 5 bases, with 14 bases separating them. CDR1 and CDR2 (germline): MGHDK, SYGVNS.

In this sample, this clonotype turned up many times. The chain joins TRBV6-5 to TRBJ1-5; D gene ambiguous. The CDR3 contains 13 residues. The V end was cut by 2 bases, the J end by 4 bases, with 6 bases between. From germline, CDR1 is MNHEY and CDR2 SVGAGI. CDR3 protein: CASSYGGNQPQHF. CDR3 sequence (DNA): TGTGCCAGCAGTTACGGTGGTAATCAGCCCCAGCATTTT.

This clonotype was observed a few times. The chain employs TRBV7-6 and TRBJ2-1, with TRBD2 identical over 10 bases. The V gene end was trimmed by 7 bases and the J gene end by 7 bases; junction bases not matched to a gene: 25. The CDR3 spans 20 residues. CDR1 is SGHVS, CDR2 FNYEAQ, per germline. The DNA for the CDR3 is TGTGCCAGCACCTTCAGACTAGCGGGCCCCCCTAGGAGGGCTTGGAATGAGCAGTTCTTC. Protein sequence: CASTFRLAGPPRRAWNEQFF.

A few counts support this clonotype. The CDR3, as DNA: TGCAGCGTTGAAGCAGAAGGGTGGGAGACCCAGTACTTC. It yields the protein CSVEAEGWETQYF. The chain links TRBV29-1 to TRBJ2-5; D is unresolved. The CDR3 loop spans 13 amino acids. Germline loops: CDR1 SQVTM, CDR2 ANQGSEA. The V gene lost 1 base and the J gene lost 5 bases, with 11 bases spanning the gap. Looking up the rest from reference TRBV29-1 and TRBJ2-5 gives the full variable domain: SAVISQKPSRDICQRGTSLTIQCQVDSQVTMMFWYRQQPGQSLTLIATANQGSEATYESGFVIDKFPISRPNLTFSTLTVSNMSPEDSSIYLCSVEAEGWETQYFGPGTRLLVL.

This chain uses TRBV19 with TRBJ2-1; possible D gene TRBD2, 5 bases. This CDR3 has 15 residues. Germline CDR1 and CDR2: LNHDA and SQIVND (reference sequence). V was cut by 4 bases and J by 0 bases, with 10 bases left in between. CDR3 nucleotides: TGTGCCAGTAGTAAAGCGGATAGCTCCTACAATGAGCAGTTCTTC. This sequence encodes CASSKADSSYNEQFF.

This clonotype occurred many times. The CDR3 sequence: CAISAGRADDEQFF. As DNA, the CDR3 is TGTGCCATCAGTGCCGGGAGGGCCGATGATGAGCAGTTCTTC. J is TRBJ2-1 and V is TRBV10-3, with 8 positions matching TRBD2. The V and J ends lost 4 bases and 8 bases, in that order; junction bases with no gene match: 7. Looked up from germline, CDR1 is ENHRY and CDR2 is SYGVKD. This CDR3 comprises 14 residues.

Many counts were recorded for this clonotype. The genes are TRBV5-1 and TRBJ1-1, with unresolved D. CDR3 size: 17 residues. Trimming stripped 4 bases from V and 0 bases from J, with 19 bases between. Germline V gene data show CDR1 as SGHRS and CDR2 as YFSETQ. The CDR3 bases are TGCGCCAGCAGCGTACTGCCGACGGCCCTCATGAACACTGAAGCTTTCTTT. Protein sequence: CASSVLPTALMNTEAFF.

The V and J genes are TRBV2 and TRBJ1-2; D may be TRBD1 (6 bases). V was clipped by 3 bases and J by 4 bases, with 9 bases between them. Germline V gene sequence: CDR1 SNHLY, CDR2 FYNNEI. The CDR3 runs 13 residues. The CDR3 nucleotides are TGTGCCAGCAGTGACAAACAGGGCTATGGCTACACCTTC. It yields the protein CASSDKQGYGYTF. Combining the CDR3 with reference TRBV2 and TRBJ1-2 gives the whole variable domain EPEVTQTPSHQVTQMGQEVILRCVPISNHLYFYWYRQILGQKVEFLVSFYNNEISEKSEIFDDQFSVERPDGSNFTLKIRSTKLEDSAMYFCASSDKQGYGYTFGSGTRLTVV.

This clonotype was seen only a few times. This chain uses TRBV12-3 or TRBV12-4 with TRBJ1-5; tentatively, D is TRBD1 (5 bases). Trimming shortened V by 5 bases and J by 7 bases, and 12 bases separated the two germline ends. The length of the CDR3 is 13 residues. CDR3 sequence reads: CASSSREGQPQHF. Written as DNA, the CDR3 is TGTGCCAGCAGTAGCAGGGAGGGCCAGCCCCAGCATTTT.

This clonotype was counted between two and nine times. The J gene is TRBJ2-1, the V gene TRBV12-3 or TRBV12-4, with D perhaps TRBD1 (9 bases). The CDR3 length is 14 residues. The V end was cut by 5 bases, the J end by 9 bases, with 17 bases between. CDR3 in DNA: TGTGCCAGCAGTCGGACAGGGGCGGGAGGTGAGCAGTTCTTC. Its translation: CASSRTGAGGEQFF.

The rearrangement joins TRBV3-1 to TRBJ2-3, with 8 bases matching TRBD2. The CDR3 is 19 amino acids. Looked up from germline, CDR1 is LGHDT and CDR2 is YNNKEL (reference sequence). With V trimmed by 1 base and J by 3 bases, 15 bases remained unmatched. The CDR3 bases are TGTGCCAGCAGCCAAGTAGGAGTAGCGGGGTCCTCACTTACAGATACGCAGTATTTT. This sequence encodes CASSQVGVAGSSLTDTQYF.

The chain employs TRBV7-9 and TRBJ2-5, with 7 bases aligning to TRBD2. Germline CDR1 SEHNR, CDR2 FQNEAQ (reference sequence). Unmatched junction bases numbered 10, after V lost 5 bases and J lost 4 bases. The CDR3 spans 15 residues. CDR3: CASSNPRERGETQYF. CDR3 sequence (DNA): TGTGCCAGCAGCAACCCGCGGGAGAGAGGAGAGACCCAGTACTTC. Looking up the rest from reference TRBV7-9 and TRBJ2-5 gives the full variable domain: DTGVSQNPRHKITKRGQNVTFRCDPISEHNRLYWYRQTLGQGPEFLTYFQNEAQLEKSRLLSDRFSAERPKGSFSTLEIQRTEQGDSAMYLCASSNPRERGETQYFGPGTRLLVL.

This clonotype was recorded a few times. The rearrangement uses TRBV5-1 and TRBJ2-3; 7 nucleotides agree with TRBD1. Germline V gene data show CDR1 as SGHRS and CDR2 as YFSETQ. CDR3 length: 14 residues. Losses at the gene ends were 5 bases for V and 3 bases for J; bases not matched to a gene: 6. The CDR3 sequence: CASSSDRPTDTQYF. Here the CDR3 DNA reads TGCGCCAGCAGTTCGGACAGGCCGACAGATACGCAGTATTTT.

The chain joins TRBV12-3 or TRBV12-4 to TRBJ2-1; 11 bases agree with TRBD2. The CDR3 extends over 13 amino acids. V shed 5 bases, J shed 13 bases, and the junction held 7 bases outside the gene matches. DNA for the CDR3: TGTGCCAGCAGTCCTAGCGGGAGGCCCCTACAGTTCTTC. It is translated as CASSPSGRPLQFF.